A single sample is the source of the 16 T cell receptor beta chains below, sequenced in a study of CD8 T cells in Susac syndrome. Random hexamers were used to reverse transcribe the RNA input (roughly 0.5 to 1 ug). MiXCR, applied by TCRdb to the immunoSEQ multiplex PCR reads, yields one record per CDR3 protein. The sample contains under 200,000 distinct CDR3 sequences, approximately 95% of which appear only once. Sequenced sample: CD8+ T cells from PBMCs. The receptors derive from a human donor with multiple sclerosis.

The chain joins TRBV21-1 to TRBJ1-2; the table's D gene call, TRBD1, was not cross checked with the DNA. TRBV21-1 constitutes a pseudogene. The CDR3 is 16 residues long. The CDR3 DNA reads as TGTGCCAGCAGCAAAGCGCGGCGACAGGGATTCTATGGCTACACCTTC. It translates to CASSKARRQGFYGYTF.

This clonotype was detected only once. The genes are TRBV7-8 and TRBJ2-7, with 8 bases that match TRBD1. CDR1 is SGHVS and CDR2 is FQNEAQ in the germline V gene. The junction had 25 bases not matched to a gene; V was cut back by 5 bases and J by 7 bases. The CDR3 totals 19 residues. CDR3 bases: TGTGCCAGCAGCGCCCATTACCCGACAGGGGTGGCTAGCGCAGGGGAGCAGTACTTC. Protein sequence: CASSAHYPTGVASAGEQYF.

V and J are TRBV20-1 and TRBJ2-7; D is perhaps TRBD2 (6 bases). CDR1 DFQATT and CDR2 SNEGSKA come from the germline V gene (reference sequence). Trimming left V 6 bases short and J 4 bases short, with 10 bases between. The CDR3 sequence is 11 residues long. The CDR3 nucleotides are TGCAGTGCGCGGGAAGGGTACGAGCAGTACTTC. Its protein product is CSAREGYEQYF.

The chain employs TRBV9 and TRBJ2-7; D is ambiguous. V was trimmed by 0 bases and J by 2 bases, leaving 9 bases between them. The CDR3 runs to 14 residues. Germline values: CDR1 SGDLS, CDR2 YYNGEE. The CDR3 loop reads CASSVGPGPYEQYF. As DNA, the CDR3 is TGTGCCAGCAGCGTAGGCCCAGGCCCCTACGAGCAGTACTTC. Full variable domain (missing parts from reference TRBV9 and TRBJ2-7): DSGVTQTPKHLITATGQRVTLRCSPRSGDLSVYWYQQSLDQGLQFLIQYYNGEERAKGNILERFSAQQFPDLHSELNLSSLELGDSALYFCASSVGPGPYEQYFGPGTRLTVT.

Here the CDR3 reads CSARVSGHGYTF. As DNA, the CDR3 is TGCAGTGCTAGAGTATCAGGGCATGGCTACACCTTC. The V call is TRBV20-1, the J call TRBJ1-2; D might be TRBD1 (5 bases). The CDR3 is 12 residues long. CDR1 and CDR2 (germline): DFQATT, SNEGSKA (reference sequence). Trimming removed 1 base at V and 6 bases at J, with 9 bases between.

The chain employs TRBV5-1 and TRBJ1-6; D is undetermined. V lost 4 bases and J 8 bases, leaving 16 bases between the germline ends. Germline values: CDR1 SGHRS, CDR2 YFSETQ. The CDR3 totals 15 residues. CDR3 protein: CASSTPTGRDSPLHF. CDR3 nucleotide sequence: TGCGCCAGCAGCACTCCGACCGGGAGGGATTCACCCCTCCACTTT.

The chain carries TRBV9 and TRBJ2-7; TRBD1 might be the D (6 bases). This CDR3 contains 14 residues. Germline CDR1 SGDLS, CDR2 YYNGEE. The V and J ends lost 0 bases and 3 bases respectively, with 10 bases between them. DNA of the CDR3: TGTGCCAGCAGCGTAGATGGACAGAACTACGAGCAGTACTTC. Translation gives CASSVDGQNYEQYF.

The chain's CDR3 is CASSLARGGSSFF. CDR3 nucleotides: TGTGCCAGCAGCTTAGCCCGTGGTGGATCCTCTTTCTTT. The rearrangement joins TRBV7-3 to TRBJ1-1, with unresolved D. Germline values: CDR1 SGHTA, CDR2 FQGTGA. Trimming removed 2 bases at V and 12 bases at J, with 16 bases between. The CDR3 covers 13 residues.

The J gene is TRBJ1-1, the V gene TRBV4-1; the match to TRBD1 covers 7 bases. The junction had 13 bases not matched to a gene; V was cut back by 3 bases and J by 6 bases. CDR1 and CDR2 (germline): MGHRA, YSYEKL. This CDR3 contains 16 residues. The CDR3 sequence: CASSHRQGSLGAEAFF. The CDR3 coding sequence is TGCGCCAGCAGCCACCGACAGGGCAGCCTGGGGGCTGAAGCTTTCTTT.

This clonotype was counted a few times. CDR3 in amino acids: CSVAGEQFF. In DNA, the CDR3 is TGCAGCGTGGCGGGAGAGCAGTTCTTC. The V gene is TRBV29-1, the J gene TRBJ2-1, with TRBD2 as a possible D gene (6 bases). Per germline, CDR1 SQVTM and CDR2 ANQGSEA. The CDR3 contains 9 residues. The ends were cut back, 6 bases at V and 10 bases at J, with 7 bases in the middle.

V and J are TRBV20-1 and TRBJ1-5; D is unresolved. Germline CDR1 reads DFQATT; CDR2 reads SNEGSKA (reference sequence). The CDR3 covers 13 residues. With 5 bases removed from V and 4 bases from J, the gap between germline ends came to 12 bases. The CDR3 protein is CSAYDGENQPQHF. The CDR3 nucleotides read TGCAGTGCTTACGACGGAGAAAATCAGCCCCAGCATTTT.

The chain combines TRBV9 with TRBJ2-3; perhaps TRBD1 as D (6 bases). Germline lookup yields CDR1 SGDLS and CDR2 YYNGEE. The CDR3 loop spans 15 amino acids. Trimming stripped 4 bases from V and 4 bases from J, with 16 bases between. The CDR3 DNA reads TGTGCCAGCAGCCAAGAGGGGGTTATCCCAGATACGCAGTATTTT. This encodes CASSQEGVIPDTQYF.

This clonotype was counted once. This chain uses TRBV24-1 with TRBJ2-3; possible D gene TRBD2, 5 bases. Germline V gene lookup returns CDR1 KGHDR and CDR2 SFDVKD. The V and J ends lost 4 bases and 6 bases respectively, with 10 bases between them. CDR3 length equals 13 residues. The CDR3 sequence: CATSDPTGDTQYF. CDR3 DNA: TGTGCCACCAGTGACCCCACGGGGGATACGCAGTATTTT.

The CDR3 reads CSARATGLAVPYEQYF. CDR3 nucleotide sequence: TGCAGTGCTAGAGCAACAGGACTAGCGGTGCCCTACGAGCAGTACTTC. V usage is TRBV20-1 and J usage is TRBJ2-7, with 10 bases matching TRBD2. V was pared by 1 base and J by 2 bases, with 8 bases of the junction left unmatched. The CDR3 is made up of 16 amino acids. The germline V gene has CDR1 DFQATT and CDR2 SNEGSKA (reference sequence).

The rearrangement links TRBV27 to TRBJ2-1; 8 bases align to TRBD2. CDR1 is MNHEY, CDR2 SMNVEV, per germline (reference sequence). CDR3 length: 13 residues. Unmatched junction bases numbered 1, after V lost 6 bases and J lost 3 bases. CDR3 region: CASRSGSYNEQFF. The CDR3 DNA sequence: TGTGCCAGCAGAAGCGGGAGCTACAATGAGCAGTTCTTC.

The chain employs TRBV7-3 and TRBJ2-1; 9 bases are a match to TRBD2. The CDR3 runs 13 residues. V lost 8 bases and J lost 9; bases outside the gene matches: 8. Germline CDR1 is SGHTA and CDR2 is FQGTGA. The CDR3 DNA reads as TGTGCCAGCTCTGATAGCGGGAGTGTTGAGCAGTTCTTC. Its translation is CASSDSGSVEQFF.